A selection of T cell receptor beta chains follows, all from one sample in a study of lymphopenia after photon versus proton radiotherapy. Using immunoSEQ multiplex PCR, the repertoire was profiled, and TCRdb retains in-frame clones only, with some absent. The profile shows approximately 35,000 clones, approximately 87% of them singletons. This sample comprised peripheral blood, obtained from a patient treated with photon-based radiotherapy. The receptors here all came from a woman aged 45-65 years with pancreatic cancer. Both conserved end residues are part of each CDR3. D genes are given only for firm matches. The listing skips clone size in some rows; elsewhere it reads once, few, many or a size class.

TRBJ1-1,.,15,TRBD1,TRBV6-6,CASSTGQGGNTEAFF,TGTGCCAGCAGCACGGGACAGGGCGGGAACACTGAAGCTTTCTTT
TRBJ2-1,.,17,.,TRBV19,CASSTRTGLSSYNEQFF,TGTGCCAGTAGTACCAGAACAGGGTTAAGCTCCTACAATGAGCAGTTCTTC
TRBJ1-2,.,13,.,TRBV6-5,CASSYGGNYGYTF,TGTGCCAGCAGTTACGGGGGTAACTATGGCTACACCTTC
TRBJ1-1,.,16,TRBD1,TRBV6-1,CASSVSAGGWNTEAFF,TGTGCCAGCAGTGTCTCAGCAGGGGGCTGGAACACTGAAGCTTTCTTT
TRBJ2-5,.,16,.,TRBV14,CASSLSRPPVQETQYF,TGTGCCAGCAGCCTATCTAGGCCCCCGGTCCAAGAGACCCAGTACTTC
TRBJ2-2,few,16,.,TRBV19,CASSIPRGPGGGELFF,TGTGCCAGTAGTATTCCGCGCGGCCCCGGGGGCGGGGAGCTGTTTTTT
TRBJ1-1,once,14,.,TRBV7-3,CASSLTTGGPEAFF,TGTGCCAGCAGCTTAACAACCGGGGGCCCTGAAGCTTTCTTT
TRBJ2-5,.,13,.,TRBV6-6,CATTRTSQETQYF,TGTGCCACTACCCGGACGTCGCAAGAGACCCAGTACTTC
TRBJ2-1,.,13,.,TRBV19,CASSVGPTAREFF,TGTGCCAGTAGTGTGGGACCTACAGCTAGGGAGTTCTTC
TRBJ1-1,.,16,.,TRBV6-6,CASSYSGGFGNTEAFF,TGTGCCAGCAGTTACTCGGGGGGGTTCGGGAACACTGAAGCTTTCTTT
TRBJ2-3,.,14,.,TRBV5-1,CASSQSPRPDTQYF,TGCGCCAGCAGCCAGTCCCCTAGGCCAGATACGCAGTATTTT
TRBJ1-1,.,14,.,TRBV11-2,CASSSFRVGTEAFF,TGTGCCAGCAGCTCGTTCAGGGTCGGCACTGAAGCTTTCTTT
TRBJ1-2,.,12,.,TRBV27,CASRSTGRGYTF,TGTGCCAGCAGGAGTACAGGGAGGGGCTACACCTTC
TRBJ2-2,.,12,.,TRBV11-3,CATRENTGELFF,TGTGCCACCCGAGAGAACACCGGGGAGCTGTTTTTT
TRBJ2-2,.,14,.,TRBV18,CASHRGGNTGELFF,TGTGCCAGCCACCGAGGGGGGAACACCGGGGAGCTGTTTTTT
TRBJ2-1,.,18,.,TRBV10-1,CATPLRTKNIVPTYEQFF,TGCGCCACCCCATTAAGGACGAAGAATATTGTTCCCACTTATGAGCAGTTCTTC
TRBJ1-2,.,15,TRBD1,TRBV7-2,CASSLKGQGWNGYTF,TGTGCCAGCAGCTTAAAGGGACAGGGGTGGAATGGCTACACCTTC
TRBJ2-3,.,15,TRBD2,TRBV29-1,CSARTSAQSTDTQYF,TGCAGCGCTAGGACTAGCGCGCAGTCCACAGATACGCAGTATTTT
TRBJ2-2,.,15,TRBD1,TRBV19,CASSARDSRTGELFF,TGTGCCAGTAGTGCCCGGGACAGCAGGACCGGGGAGCTGTTTTTT
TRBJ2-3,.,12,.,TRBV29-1,CSVSRDLDTQYF,TGCAGCGTTTCCCGGGACCTAGATACGCAGTATTTT
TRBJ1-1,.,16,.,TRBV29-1,CSVDNTGQHSTTEAFF,TGCAGCGTTGATAATACAGGACAACATAGTACCACTGAAGCTTTCTTT
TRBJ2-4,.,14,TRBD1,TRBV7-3,CASSSGQGQNIQYF,TGTGCCAGCAGCTCGGGACAGGGGCAAAACATTCAGTACTTC
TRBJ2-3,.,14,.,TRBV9,CASTKEAVTDTQYF,TGTGCCAGCACCAAAGAGGCAGTCACAGATACGCAGTATTTT
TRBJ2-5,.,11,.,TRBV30,CAWKAEETQYF,TGTGCCTGGAAAGCAGAAGAGACCCAGTACTTC
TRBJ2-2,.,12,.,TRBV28,CASSLTTGELFF,TGTGCCAGCAGTTTGACTACCGGGGAGCTGTTTTTT
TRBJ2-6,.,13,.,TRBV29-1,CSVDVTGANVLTF,TGCAGCGTTGATGTTACGGGGGCCAACGTCCTGACTTTC
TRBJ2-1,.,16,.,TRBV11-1,CANIEVGCRYINEQFF,TGTGCCAATATAGAGGTCGGGTGCCGGTACATCAATGAGCAGTTCTTC